The 2 T cell receptor beta chains in this list originate from one sample, sequenced in a study of CD8 T cells in ankylosing spondylitis. Study-wide results and limits: Typical of ankylosing spondylitis blood, it appeared, was a TCR beta motif of several highly homologous variants.

One entry per CDR3 protein, called by TCRdb with MiXCR from the 5' RACE reads. Counted here are roughly 670,000 distinct CDR3 sequences, around 20% occurring once; the ten biggest clones make up around 19%. These receptors have no identified antigens. Sequencing used blood, either unsorted or a sorted T cell fraction (not recorded which). The source of these receptors is a male donor with ankylosing spondylitis.

J is TRBJ1-3 and V is TRBV3-1; no reliable D call. Trimming pared 4 bases from V and 0 bases from J, leaving 13 bases between. In germline, CDR1 is LGHDT, CDR2 YNNKEL (reference sequence). CDR3 length: 16 residues. In DNA form, the CDR3 reads TGTGCCAGCAGCCCACCGAGACGTAACTCTGGAAACACCATATATTTT. It specifies CASSPPRRNSGNTIYF.

This clonotype was counted only a few times. The rearrangement joins TRBV12-3 or TRBV12-4 to TRBJ2-3; D might be TRBD1 or TRBD2, each matching 5 bases. This CDR3 is 16 amino acids long. V lost 6 bases, J lost 0 bases, and 16 bases lay in between. The CDR3 bases are TGTGCCAGCAGCCGGGCTGGGACGGCTAGCACAGATACGCAGTATTTT. Its protein product is CASSRAGTASTDTQYF.